This paragraph covers one TCR beta chain sequence. Its target is not known. Assay: immunoSEQ multiplex PCR; the TCRdb copy retains only in-frame clones and omits some. The sample holds 200,000 to 250,000 clones, around four fifths seen once. The data originate from a study of cytomegalovirus exposure and HLA in healthy donors. This CDR3 has 17 amino acids. Germline V gene data show CDR1 as GTSNPN and CDR2 as SVGIG (reference sequence). The germline V and J ends were trimmed by 2 bases and 0 bases, with 17 bases remaining between them. Broader study findings: The authors listed about 170 TCR beta chains as cytomegalovirus-associated. There were some public TCRs occurring in many donors, but most TCR sequences were rare.

Input material: PBMCs. The clonotype was recovered from a woman in her thirties in good health and CMV-seropositive. The chain employs TRBV30 and TRBJ1-3; no reliable D call. As DNA, the CDR3 is TGTGCCTGGAGTCCAGTTGTGGCGGGTGACTCTGGAAACACCATATATTTT. This sequence encodes CAWSPVVAGDSGNTIYF.